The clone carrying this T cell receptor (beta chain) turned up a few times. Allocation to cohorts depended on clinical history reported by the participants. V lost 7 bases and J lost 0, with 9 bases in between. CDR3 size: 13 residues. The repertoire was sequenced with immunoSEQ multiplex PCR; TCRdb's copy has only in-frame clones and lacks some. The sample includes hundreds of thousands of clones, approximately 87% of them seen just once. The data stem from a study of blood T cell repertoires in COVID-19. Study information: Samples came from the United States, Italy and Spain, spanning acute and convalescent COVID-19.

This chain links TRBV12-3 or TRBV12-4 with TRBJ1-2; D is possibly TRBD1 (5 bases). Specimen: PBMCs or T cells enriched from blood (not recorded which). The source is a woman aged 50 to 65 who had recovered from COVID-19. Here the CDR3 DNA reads TGTGCCAGCAACGTGGACACTAACTATGGCTACACCTTC. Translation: CASNVDTNYGYTF.